This T cell receptor (beta chain) appears in the sequencing data of a study of control samples from healthy donors and cancer patients. Only in-frame clones appear in the TCRdb table, and some are missing; sequencing was by immunoSEQ multiplex PCR. The sample lists 350,000 to 450,000 clones; approximately 92% were seen once. This CDR3 is 15 amino acids long. Trimming cost V 4 bases and J 7 bases; bases outside gene matches: 9. Germline CDR1 reads MGHDK; CDR2 reads SYGVNS. Sequenced: PBMCs. The TCR sequence derives from a man in his forties with head and neck cancer. The chain carries TRBV25-1 and TRBJ2-2; 7 bases line up with TRBD1. The CDR3 region is CASSVATGWIGELFF. The CDR3 DNA reads TGTGCCAGCAGTGTCGCGACAGGGTGGATCGGGGAGCTGTTTTTT.